This entry features one TCR beta chain sequence. This clone was seen more than once but under ten times. Its antigen is still unknown. No per-base quality is available; no much larger clone lies one base away. The sample is drawn from a study of blood T cell repertoires in COVID-19 (TCRdb year 2020). Turning to the overall study: Collaborator samples came from the United States, Italy and Spain and covered acute and convalescent phases of COVID-19. The material from the prospective study consisted of cDNA or gDNA derived from T cells, B-cell-depleted T cells, or PBMCs. The dataset comprised deeply sampled blood TCRbeta repertoires from subjects exposed to, actively infected with, or recovered from COVID-19. The repertoires were released in a freely available public database intended as a resource for research on the immune response to SARS-CoV-2. The samples were drawn from the first 160 participants of the ongoing ImmuneRACE study and from 950 to 1,500 subjects provided by 6 global collaborators. Sample metadata almost always included a de-identified subject ID, COVID-19 status, age in years and sex. Where available, HLA class I and class II types were taken from metadata supplied by the sample provider and were not determined by assay-based typing. Findings and caveats that apply to the study as a whole: The amount of clinical and demographic metadata varied by source and participant and was provided uncurated.

In the germline V gene (reference sequence), CDR1 corresponds to MNHEY and CDR2 to SMNVEV. V is pared back by 5 bases and J by 1 base, with 23 bases lying between the germline termini. Its CDR3 holds 18 amino acids, cysteine through phenylalanine. The only DNA kept is the CDR3, 54 bases in frame from the first base. Participants in the prospective study were enrolled through a virtual design, were aged roughly 18 to 100 years, and lived in roughly 24 United States geographic areas. Cohort assignment in the prospective study relied on participant-reported clinical history from a screening survey and a study questionnaire. In the prospective study, whole blood, serum and a nasopharyngeal or oropharyngeal swab were collected from each participant by mobile phlebotomists. Additional blood draws and questionnaires over a roughly two-month period could optionally be provided by prospective study participants. Blood samples from the prospective study were shipped frozen or at room temperature prior to DNA extraction.

The immunoSEQ Assay, a bias-controlled multiplex PCR, was used to amplify TCRbeta CDR3 regions from genomic DNA. In the paper's pipeline: Nucleated cell counts per sample were estimated from amplification of reference gene primers within the assay. To quantify the absolute abundance of each unique TCRbeta CDR3 rearrangement, sequence reads were collapsed and filtered. For each sample, productive Simpson clonality was calculated by taking the square root of Simpson's diversity index across productive rearrangements. This immuneACCESS table, as held by TCRdb, lists in-frame sequences with V and J called but not all clones. Of the missing ones, under half trace to an unresolved V gene in checked studies; the others have no known cause. That table gives V, J and clone size, and the DNA gave D and trimming. The sample table lists about 310,000 clones, around 91% of them with a count of one. The ten top clones hold around 4.5% of the sample.

What was sequenced was PBMCs or T cells enriched from blood (not recorded which). The sequence was collected from a woman aged 18-29 years with acute COVID-19. The V and J segments used are TRBV27 and TRBJ1-1, with the D gene uncertain. The CDR3 in this case is CASSPWAGSPLGNTEAFF. The DNA reads TGTGCCAGCAGTCCTTGGGCAGGCTCGCCTTTAGGGAACACTGAAGCTTTCTTT.